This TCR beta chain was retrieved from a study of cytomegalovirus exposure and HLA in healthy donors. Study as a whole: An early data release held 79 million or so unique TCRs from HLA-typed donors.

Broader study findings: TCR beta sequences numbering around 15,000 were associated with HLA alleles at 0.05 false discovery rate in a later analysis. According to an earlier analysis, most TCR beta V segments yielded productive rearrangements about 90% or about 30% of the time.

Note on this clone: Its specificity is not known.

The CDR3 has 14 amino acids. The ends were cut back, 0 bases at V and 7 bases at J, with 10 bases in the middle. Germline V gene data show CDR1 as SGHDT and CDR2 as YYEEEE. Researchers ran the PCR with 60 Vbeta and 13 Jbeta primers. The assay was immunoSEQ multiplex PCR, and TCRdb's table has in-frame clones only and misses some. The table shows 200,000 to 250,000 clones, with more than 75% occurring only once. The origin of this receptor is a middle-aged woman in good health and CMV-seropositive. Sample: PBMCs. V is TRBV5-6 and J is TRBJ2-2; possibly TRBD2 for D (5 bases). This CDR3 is CASSLGRGIGELFF. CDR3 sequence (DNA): TGTGCCAGCAGCTTGGGTCGGGGAATCGGGGAGCTGTTTTTT.